Shown below are 13 T cell receptor beta chains from a single sample sequenced in a study of T cell repertoires in cytomegalovirus infection. TCRdb processed the reads anew with MiXCR; each CDR3 protein has one entry. The sample has fewer than 650,000 distinct CDR3 sequences; under 45% are singletons. For these receptors, no antigen is known. This specimen consisted of cultured PBMCs, obtained from culture after CMV antigen stimulation. Receptors originate from a human donor in good health (CMV status not recorded). Some clones in this sample may be carry-over from other donors' samples.

This clonotype was found a few times. The V and J genes are TRBV6-5 and TRBJ2-7; D perhaps matches TRBD1 (6 bases). This CDR3 is built from 15 residues. Germline CDR1 reads MNHEY; CDR2 reads SVGAGI. Trimming removed 6 bases at V and 2 bases at J, with 17 bases between. In nucleotides, the CDR3 is TGTGCCAGCAGCCAGAGGCCGGACAGAGCCTACGAGCAGTACTTC. It yields the protein CASSQRPDRAYEQYF.

This sequence joins TRBV10-3 and TRBJ1-1; the match to TRBD1 covers 8 bases. CDR1 is ENHRY and CDR2 is SYGVKD in the germline V gene. The CDR3 is 13 residues long. The ends lost 6 bases at V and 4 bases at J; junction bases unmatched: 4. The CDR3 region has the DNA TGTGCCATCAGCTGGGACAGGAGCACTGAAGCTTTCTTT. Encoded protein: CAISWDRSTEAFF.

The chain carries TRBV19 and TRBJ1-5; perhaps TRBD1 as D (6 bases). This CDR3 is 14 amino acids long. The V end was cut by 5 bases, the J end by 6 bases, with 14 bases between. From germline, CDR1 is LNHDA and CDR2 SQIVND (reference sequence). CDR3 amino acids: CASSSGAHGQPQHF. The CDR3 DNA is TGTGCCAGTAGTTCAGGGGCTCACGGTCAGCCCCAGCATTTT.

Ten or more counts support this clonotype. The chain uses TRBV5-6 and TRBJ2-3, with D possibly being TRBD1 or TRBD2 (5 bases each). The V end was cut by 4 bases, the J end by 3 bases, with 15 bases between. Looked up from germline, CDR1 is SGHDT and CDR2 is YYEEEE. This CDR3 is 15 amino acids long. CDR3 region: CASSPFGGWTDTQYF. CDR3 DNA sequence: TGTGCCAGCAGCCCCTTTGGGGGTTGGACAGATACGCAGTATTTT.

The rearrangement joins TRBV10-3 to TRBJ1-1; D call uncertain. V was clipped by 6 bases and J by 3 bases, with 8 bases between them. Germline V gene lookup returns CDR1 ENHRY and CDR2 SYGVKD. The CDR3 consists of 12 residues. The DNA for the CDR3 is TGTGCCATCAGGGCGTTGGACACTGAAGCTTTCTTT. It yields the protein CAIRALDTEAFF.

The rearrangement uses TRBV12-3 or TRBV12-4 and TRBJ1-3, with 7 bases identical to TRBD1. Unmatched junction bases numbered 9, after V lost 6 bases and J lost 4 bases. This CDR3 comprises 15 residues. The CDR3 reads CASRHTWDRGNTIYF. CDR3 bases: TGTGCCAGCAGACATACTTGGGACAGAGGAAACACCATATATTTT.

CDR3 bases: TGTGCCAGTAGTACCGGCGAGGGGCAGCTGGAGACCCAGTACTTC. Translation: CASSTGEGQLETQYF. This rearrangement joins TRBV19 to TRBJ2-5; D is perhaps TRBD1 or TRBD2 (5 bases each). Germline V CDR1 and CDR2: LNHDA, SQIVND (reference sequence). Trimming took off 4 bases at V and 5 bases at J, with 17 bases between the two ends. CDR3 length: 15 residues.

CDR3 in amino acids: CASSPWGAETDTQYF. The CDR3 DNA sequence: TGTGCCAGCAGCCCATGGGGGGCAGAGACAGATACGCAGTATTTT. This chain connects TRBV11-2 to TRBJ2-3, with D possibly called TRBD1 or TRBD2 (6 bases each). Deletions cut 5 bases from V and 3 bases from J, with 15 bases between. The length of the CDR3 is 15 residues. Germline V gene lookup returns CDR1 SGHAT and CDR2 FQNNGV.

The rearrangement uses TRBV6-1 and TRBJ1-1; weak D call: TRBD1 (5 bases). Germline V gene data show CDR1 as MNHNS and CDR2 as SASEGT. This CDR3 is 16 amino acids long. V lost 5 bases and J 4 bases, leaving 20 bases between the germline ends. CDR3: CASSLYRTWAGTEAFF. Here the CDR3 DNA reads TGTGCCAGCAGTTTATACAGGACGTGGGCGGGCACTGAAGCTTTCTTT.

This clonotype was picked up many times. The CDR3 coding sequence is TGTGCCAGCAGCCAAAGTGGCGCCGGGGAGCTGTTTTTT. As protein: CASSQSGAGELFF. This chain joins TRBV11-2 and TRBJ2-2; D not resolved. V was clipped by 5 bases and J by 6 bases, with 10 bases between them. This CDR3 has 13 residues. Germline V gene lookup returns CDR1 SGHAT and CDR2 FQNNGV.

The chain links TRBV28 to TRBJ1-2; tentative D call: TRBD1 (5 bases). Per the germline V gene, CDR1 is MDHEN and CDR2 is SYDVKM. This CDR3 is built from 15 residues. Trimming pared 3 bases from V and 4 bases from J, leaving 15 bases between. The CDR3 sequence is CASSFLRGRSYGYTF. For the CDR3, the DNA is TGTGCCAGCAGTTTTCTCCGGGGCCGTAGCTATGGCTACACCTTC.

The gene calls are TRBV4-1 and TRBJ2-1, with D maybe TRBD1 (6 bases). The CDR3 runs 14 residues. Germline V gene sequence: CDR1 MGHRA, CDR2 YSYEKL. Between the trimmed V and J ends, which lost 3 bases and 9 bases, there was a span of 15 bases. The CDR3 nucleotides read TGCGCCAGCAGCCACAGGGGCCCTGGGTCTGAGCAGTTCTTC. It encodes CASSHRGPGSEQFF.

The chain uses TRBV7-6 and TRBJ1-2; tentatively, D is TRBD1 (5 bases). The V gene lost 5 bases and the J gene lost 8 bases, with 15 bases spanning the gap. The CDR3 contains 13 residues. CDR1 is SGHVS and CDR2 is FNYEAQ in the germline V gene. The CDR3 here is CASSLGELRGYTF. CDR3 DNA sequence: TGTGCCAGCAGCCTGGGGGAGCTACGGGGCTACACCTTC. Filled out from reference TRBV7-6 and TRBJ1-2, the complete variable domain reads GAGVSQSPRYKVTKRGQDVALRCDPISGHVSLYWYRQALGQGPEFLTYFNYEAQQDKSGLPNDRFSAERPEGSISTLTIQRTEQRDSAMYRCASSLGELRGYTFGSGTRLTVV.